The 18 T cell receptor beta chains reported below all come from one sample, sequenced in a study of T cell changes during pregnancy in multiple sclerosis. Data came from immunoSEQ multiplex PCR; TCRdb stores just in-frame clones and leaves some out. The table lists some 60,000 clones, about nine tenths of them singletons, with 3% to 4% in the top ten. Sequencing was performed on peripheral blood, taken in the first trimester of pregnancy. The source of these receptors is a female donor in good health, enrolled as a control in a pregnancy study.

The V gene is TRBV28, the J gene TRBJ1-2; no reliable D call. The CDR3 length is 12 residues. Germline V gene data show CDR1 as MDHEN and CDR2 as SYDVKM. Trimming pared 2 bases from V and 4 bases from J, leaving 5 bases between. The CDR3 loop is CASSLTRYGYTF. CDR3 DNA sequence: TGTGCCAGCAGTTTAACACGCTATGGCTACACCTTC.

The chain combines TRBV19 with TRBJ2-2; 7 bases are shared with TRBD1. The CDR3 extends over 15 amino acids. V was pared by 6 bases and J by 7 bases, with 11 bases of the junction left unmatched. Germline assignment: CDR1 LNHDA and CDR2 SQIVND (reference sequence). The CDR3 nucleotides are TGTGCCAGTAGCCGTCTCGACAGGGTGAGCGGGGAGCTGTTTTTT. It translates to CASSRLDRVSGELFF.

The V and J genes are TRBV19 and TRBJ1-5, with 7 bases identical to TRBD1. Germline assignment: CDR1 LNHDA and CDR2 SQIVND (reference sequence). This CDR3 has 16 residues. V was clipped by 1 base and J by 1 base; unmatched bases: 4. CDR3 DNA sequence: TGTGCCAGTAGTATAGGCGGAGGGGGCAGCAATCAGCCCCAGCATTTT. Amino acid sequence: CASSIGGGGSNQPQHF. Supplemented by reference TRBV19 and TRBJ1-5, the full variable domain reads DGGITQSPKYLFRKEGQNVTLSCEQNLNHDAMYWYRQDPGQGLRLIYYSQIVNDFQKGDIAEGYSVSREKKESFPLTVTSAQKNPTAFYLCASSIGGGGSNQPQHFGDGTRLSIL.

The V and J genes are TRBV7-6 and TRBJ2-2; 15 bases are shared with TRBD2. Trimming cost V 3 bases and J 4 bases; bases outside gene matches: 6. The germline CDR1 and CDR2 sequences are SGHVS and FNYEAQ. The CDR3 totals 18 residues. CDR3 region: CASSLGTSGGFLTGELFF. CDR3 sequence (DNA): TGTGCCAGCAGCTTGGGGACTAGCGGGGGGTTTCTCACCGGGGAGCTGTTTTTT.

The chain carries TRBV5-1 and TRBJ2-2, with D possibly matching TRBD1 (5 bases). Trimming took 5 bases from V and 1 from J, leaving 9 bases between them. CDR1 and CDR2 (germline): SGHRS, YFSETQ. The CDR3 runs to 14 residues. For the CDR3, the DNA is TGCGCCAGCAGAATGACAGAGAACACCGGGGAGCTGTTTTTT. It codes for CASRMTENTGELFF.

The chain joins TRBV19 to TRBJ2-2; D is perhaps TRBD2 (7 bases). CDR3 size: 15 residues. The germline V and J ends were trimmed by 3 bases and 4 bases, with 12 bases remaining between them. CDR1 is LNHDA and CDR2 is SQIVND in the germline V gene (reference sequence). CDR3 region: CASSIGGLGTGELFF. The CDR3 DNA reads as TGTGCCAGTAGTATCGGGGGGCTGGGCACCGGGGAGCTGTTTTTT.

The CDR3 loop is CSVEPLNTGELFF. The CDR3 DNA sequence: TGCAGCGTAGAGCCCTTGAACACCGGGGAGCTGTTTTTT. This sequence joins TRBV29-1 and TRBJ2-2; D ambiguous. Per the germline V gene, CDR1 is SQVTM and CDR2 is ANQGSEA. Trimming shortened V by 6 bases and J by 1 base, and 9 bases separated the two germline ends. CDR3 length: 13 residues.

This clone was recorded a few times. The chain combines TRBV20-1 with TRBJ1-1, with D uncertain. The germline V gene encodes CDR1 DFQATT and CDR2 SNEGSKA (reference sequence). CDR3 length: 11 amino acids. Trimming left V 3 bases short and J 8 bases short, with 10 bases between. CDR3 DNA sequence: TGCAGTGCTAGTCTGGGCAGGGAAGCTTTCTTT. Protein sequence: CSASLGREAFF.

The chain combines TRBV9 with TRBJ2-1, with D maybe TRBD1 (5 bases). Germline CDR1 and CDR2: SGDLS and YYNGEE. The ends were cut back, 0 bases at V and 2 bases at J, with 9 bases in the middle. This CDR3 has 15 amino acids. The CDR3 is CASSVGQGPYNEQFF. CDR3 coding DNA: TGTGCCAGCAGCGTAGGCCAGGGCCCCTACAATGAGCAGTTCTTC.

The chain couples TRBV7-9 to TRBJ2-3; no firm D call. Per germline, CDR1 SEHNR and CDR2 FQNEAQ (reference sequence). V was shortened by 5 bases and J by 8 bases, with 11 bases between the two germline ends. CDR3 size: 12 residues. The CDR3 bases are TGTGCCAGCAGCACCCCTCACTTTACGCAGTATTTT. Amino acids: CASSTPHFTQYF.

This clone has just one count. V and J are TRBV28 and TRBJ1-5, with D uncertain. The CDR3 runs 14 residues. Trimming shortened V by 6 bases and J by 1 base, and 10 bases separated the two germline ends. Germline V gives CDR1 MDHEN, CDR2 SYDVKM. This CDR3 reads CASSLTKSNQPQHF. The DNA for the CDR3 is TGTGCCAGCAGCCTGACAAAGAGCAATCAGCCCCAGCATTTT.

This chain uses TRBV27 with TRBJ1-5; TRBD1 might be the D (5 bases). Germline CDR1 is MNHEY and CDR2 is SMNVEV (reference sequence). The CDR3 is made up of 15 amino acids. Trimming shortened V by 7 bases and J by 0 bases, and 13 bases separated the two germline ends. CDR3 region: CASNPWGDSNQPQHF. CDR3 sequence (DNA): TGTGCCAGCAACCCGTGGGGGGATAGCAATCAGCCCCAGCATTTT.

This chain uses TRBV4-3 with TRBJ2-7, with 8 nucleotides matching TRBD1. The CDR3 extends over 15 amino acids. V gave up 0 bases and J gave up 3 bases; unmatched junction bases: 4. Germline CDR1 is LGHNA and CDR2 is YSLEER. CDR3 loop: CASSQDMTGDYEQYF. The CDR3 DNA reads TGCGCCAGCAGCCAAGATATGACAGGGGACTACGAGCAGTACTTC.

The J gene is TRBJ1-4, the V gene TRBV6-5; no reliable D call. CDR3 length: 13 residues. V lost 5 bases to trimming and J lost 4 bases, with 8 bases between them. The germline gives CDR1 MNHEY, CDR2 SVGAGI. The CDR3 sequence: CASSRQDNEKLFF. The CDR3, as DNA: TGTGCCAGCAGTAGGCAGGATAATGAAAAACTGTTTTTT.

The rearrangement uses TRBV12-5 and TRBJ1-2, with 7 bases lining up with TRBD1. Germline CDR1 LGHNT, CDR2 FRNRAP. With 5 bases clipped from V and 8 bases from J, the junction kept 11 bases outside the gene matches. The CDR3 runs 14 residues. The CDR3 nucleotides are TGTGCTAGTGGTCCGGGGACAGTGGCGGTCGGCTACACCTTC. The encoded protein is CASGPGTVAVGYTF.

The chain recombines TRBV7-2 with TRBJ1-2, with 8 bases identical to TRBD1. The CDR3 contains 13 residues. Losses at the gene ends were 5 bases for V and 8 bases for J; bases not matched to a gene: 7. Germline CDR1 reads SGHTA; CDR2 reads FQGNSA. This chain's CDR3 is CASSPGRDRGYTF. The CDR3 DNA reads as TGTGCCAGCAGCCCCGGCCGGGACAGGGGCTACACCTTC.

J is TRBJ1-2 and V is TRBV27, with TRBD1 matching over 7 bases. The CDR3 extends over 12 amino acids. V lost 8 bases and J lost 3; bases outside the gene matches: 3. The germline V gene encodes CDR1 MNHEY and CDR2 SMNVEV (reference sequence). The CDR3 DNA reads as TGTGCCAGCGGGGACAGTTACTATGGCTACACCTTC. It specifies CASGDSYYGYTF.

The chain combines TRBV2 with TRBJ1-2, with TRBD1 identical over 8 bases. V shed 3 bases, J shed 4 bases, and the junction held 7 bases outside the gene matches. This CDR3 comprises 15 residues. Looked up from germline, CDR1 is SNHLY and CDR2 is FYNNEI. CDR3 sequence reads: CASSDTGTGIYGYTF. As DNA, the CDR3 is TGTGCCAGCAGTGATACCGGGACAGGTATCTATGGCTACACCTTC.